The sequence of this TCR beta chain was determined in a study of blood T cell repertoires in COVID-19. Overall study: The samples span acute and convalescent COVID-19 from the United States, Italy and Spain. PBMCs, B-cell-depleted T cells, or T cells were the source of the cDNA or gDNA that made up the material.

Germline V gene data show CDR1 as SGHNT and CDR2 as YENEEA. The CDR3 extends over 16 amino acids. The trim removed 4 bases at V and 6 bases at J, leaving 10 bases unmatched. Per the authors' pipeline: Quantification of nucleated cells was approximated via reference gene primer amplification. Only in-frame clones appear in the TCRdb table, and some are missing; sequencing was by immunoSEQ multiplex PCR. The D gene and trimming were derived from the DNA, and the V and J assignments and clone size from that table. Here the sample spans around 460,000 clones, about 87% being singletons. Seattle-derived patients entered the study during active infection and were followed longitudinally.

V usage is TRBV11-3 and J usage is TRBJ2-1; the match to TRBD1 covers 9 bases. The sequence was obtained from a man between 18 and 29 years old with COVID-19, enrolled during active disease. Specimen: peripheral blood. The CDR3 sequence is CASSSGGDRVGNEQFF. As DNA, the CDR3 is TGTGCCAGCAGCTCAGGGGGGGACAGGGTTGGCAATGAGCAGTTCTTC.